Each of the 13 T cell receptor beta chains below was sequenced from the same sample in a study of CD8+ T cells in alopecia areata. RNA was isolated and reverse transcribed to cDNA, the sequencing template. TCRdb's table, derived via immunoSEQ multiplex PCR, lists solely in-frame clones and lacks some. The table includes about 220,000 clones, more than 45% detected once. Treatment indicated: oral pan-JAK inhibitor, 5-10 mg twice daily. The material was CD4+ T cells sorted from blood, obtained at week 4, from a patient treated with tofacitinib. All receptors come from a human donor with alopecia areata.

V gene TRBV29-1 combines with J gene TRBJ1-2, with D uncertain. There are 10 residues in the CDR3. Germline assignment: CDR1 SQVTM and CDR2 ANQGSEA. V lost 3 bases to trimming and J lost 8 bases, with 7 bases between them. CDR3 in DNA: TGCAGCGTTGACACGGACGGCTACACCTTC. Protein sequence: CSVDTDGYTF.

The rearrangement joins TRBV20-1 to TRBJ1-2, with D possibly TRBD1 on 5 matching bases. From germline, CDR1 is DFQATT and CDR2 SNEGSKA (reference sequence). The CDR3 has 11 residues. V lost 7 bases, J lost 8 bases, and 14 bases lay in between. As DNA, the CDR3 is TGCAGTGTACGACAGTACGACGGCTACACCTTC. Translation: CSVRQYDGYTF.

CDR3 in amino acids: CASSLLDFETQYF. CDR3 sequence (DNA): TGTGCCAGCAGTCTTCTCGACTTCGAGACCCAGTACTTC. V gene TRBV28 combines with J gene TRBJ2-5, with unresolved D. V gave up 5 bases and J gave up 5 bases, with 12 bases separating them. The CDR3 has 13 residues. Germline V CDR1 and CDR2: MDHEN, SYDVKM.

This sequence joins TRBV25-1 and TRBJ2-4, with D tentatively TRBD2 (5 bases). The V end lost 4 bases, the J end lost 2 bases, and 12 bases lay between the germline ends. The V gene's germline CDR1 is MGHDK and CDR2 SYGVNS. This CDR3 comprises 15 residues. The CDR3 nucleotides read TGTGCCAGCAGTGTTGGTTCGGGAACCAAAAACATTCAGTACTTC. It codes for CASSVGSGTKNIQYF. Full variable domain (missing parts from reference TRBV25-1 and TRBJ2-4): EADIYQTPRYLVIGTGKKITLECSQTMGHDKMYWYQQDPGMELHLIHYSYGVNSTEKGDLSSESTVSRIRTEHFPLTLESARPSHTSQYLCASSVGSGTKNIQYFGAGTRLSVL.

The chain employs TRBV10-3 and TRBJ1-5; D remains ambiguous. Trimming stripped 0 bases from V and 6 bases from J, with 6 bases between. The germline V gene encodes CDR1 ENHRY and CDR2 SYGVKD. This CDR3 has 13 amino acids. Here the CDR3 DNA reads TGTGCCATCAGTGAGTCAGACGGTCAGCCCCAGCATTTT. Residues: CAISESDGQPQHF.

Only one count was recorded for this clone. The chain combines TRBV5-1 with TRBJ1-1; TRBD1 matches 7 bases. Germline V CDR1 and CDR2: SGHRS, YFSETQ. The V gene end was trimmed by 0 bases and the J gene end by 1 base; junction bases not matched to a gene: 9. This CDR3 contains 17 residues. The DNA of the CDR3 is TGCGCCAGCAGCTTGGCACAGACAGGGAGGAAGAACACTGAAGCTTTCTTT. Encoded protein: CASSLAQTGRKNTEAFF. The complete variable domain, with remaining parts taken from reference TRBV5-1 and TRBJ1-1, reads KAGVTQTPRYLIKTRGQQVTLSCSPISGHRSVSWYQQTPGQGLQFLFEYFSETQRNKGNFPGRFSGRQFSNSRSEMNVSTLELGDSALYLCASSLAQTGRKNTEAFFGQGTRLTVV.

The chain joins TRBV29-1 to TRBJ1-5; TRBD1 agrees at 8 bases. The germline CDR1 and CDR2 sequences are SQVTM and ANQGSEA. The CDR3 is 13 residues long. After removal of 7 bases from V and 5 bases from J, the junction contained 7 bases not matched to a gene. The CDR3: CSAAGGGDQPQHF. CDR3 bases: TGCAGCGCAGCAGGGGGCGGAGATCAGCCCCAGCATTTT.

The CDR3 region is CASSQDRGTGENYGYTF. The DNA of the CDR3 is TGCGCCAGCAGCCAAGATCGAGGGACAGGGGAAAACTATGGCTACACCTTC. The chain uses TRBV4-1 and TRBJ1-2; 10 bases match TRBD1. CDR3 size: 17 residues. Germline V lookup: CDR1 MGHRA, CDR2 YSYEKL. Trimming cost V 0 bases and J 2 bases; bases outside gene matches: 6.

The chain uses TRBV6-5 and TRBJ2-7; D may be TRBD1 (6 bases). This CDR3 is built from 13 residues. Deletions cut 4 bases from V and 5 bases from J, with 12 bases between. Germline V gene sequence: CDR1 MNHEY, CDR2 SVGAGI. The CDR3 is CASSFPGQNEQYF. The CDR3 DNA sequence: TGTGCCAGCAGTTTCCCCGGACAGAACGAGCAGTACTTC.

V gene TRBV5-1 combines with J gene TRBJ2-7; TRBD1 matches 9 bases. The CDR3 has 14 residues. V was clipped by 0 bases and J by 6 bases; unmatched bases: 4. Germline V gives CDR1 SGHRS, CDR2 YFSETQ. The CDR3 sequence is CASSLDRGRREQYF. The DNA of the CDR3 is TGCGCCAGCAGCTTGGACAGGGGGCGACGCGAGCAGTACTTC.

The chain is built from TRBV2 and TRBJ2-7; the D gene is possibly TRBD1 (5 bases). V shed 9 bases and J shed 3 bases, with 15 bases lying between them. CDR1 SNHLY and CDR2 FYNNEI come from the germline V gene. The CDR3 spans 13 residues. The CDR3 DNA follows: TGTGCCAGTCAACAGGAGTCCCACTACGAGCAGTACTTC. As protein: CASQQESHYEQYF.

Only a few counts were recorded for this clone. The V gene is TRBV30, the J gene TRBJ1-2; no clear D gene. Germline values: CDR1 GTSNPN, CDR2 SVGIG (reference sequence). CDR3 length: 12 residues. V lost 4 bases, J lost 4 bases, and 10 bases lay in between. CDR3 in amino acids: CAWNAMGYGYTF. In DNA form, the CDR3 reads TGTGCCTGGAACGCGATGGGCTATGGCTACACCTTC.

This chain links TRBV7-2 with TRBJ2-7; D possibly uses TRBD1 or TRBD2 (6 bases each). The CDR3 has 14 residues. V was trimmed by 4 bases and J by 2 bases, leaving 12 bases between them. Germline CDR1 SGHTA, CDR2 FQGNSA. The CDR3 DNA follows: TGTGCCAGCAGCTCGGGGGCGAACACCTACGAGCAGTACTTC. Residues: CASSSGANTYEQYF.